One sample yielded the 17 T cell receptor beta chains listed below, sequenced in a study of blood T cell repertoires in COVID-19. Generated by immunoSEQ multiplex PCR, the TCRdb table keeps only in-frame clones and is missing some. The table shows some 200,000 clones, with 80% to 90% occurring only once. The sample consisted of PBMCs or T cells enriched from blood (not recorded which). These receptors were obtained from a woman younger than 35 in a cohort exposed to, infected with or recovered from COVID-19 (not recorded which).

A single count supports this clone. The V and J genes are TRBV7-3 and TRBJ2-1; 8 bases match TRBD2. V was clipped by 5 bases and J by 2 bases; unmatched bases: 8. The CDR3 sequence is 16 residues long. Germline CDR1 and CDR2: SGHTA and FQGTGA. This CDR3 reads CASSLQGLGTYNEQFF. The CDR3 nucleotides are TGTGCCAGCAGCCTCCAGGGACTAGGGACCTACAATGAGCAGTTCTTC.

The chain carries TRBV9 and TRBJ1-6; TRBD1 is a possible D gene (6 bases). Trimming cost V 9 bases and J 2 bases, with 15 bases left between them. From germline, CDR1 is SGDLS and CDR2 YYNGEE. The CDR3 sequence is 15 residues long. The CDR3 protein is CAIYRDFAYNSPLHF. CDR3 sequence (DNA): TGTGCCATATACAGGGATTTCGCCTATAATTCACCCCTCCACTTT. Full variable domain (outside the CDR3, taken from reference TRBV9 and TRBJ1-6): DSGVTQTPKHLITATGQRVTLRCSPRSGDLSVYWYQQSLDQGLQFLIQYYNGEERAKGNILERFSAQQFPDLHSELNLSSLELGDSALYFCAIYRDFAYNSPLHFGNGTRLTVT.

This chain connects TRBV5-8 to TRBJ1-1; D gene uncertain. The ends were cut back, 2 bases at V and 0 bases at J, with 5 bases in the middle. This CDR3 region has 13 residues. Germline V gives CDR1 SGHTS, CDR2 YDEGEE. CDR3 sequence: CASSFNMNTEAFF. CDR3 in DNA: TGTGCCAGCAGCTTTAACATGAACACTGAAGCTTTCTTT.

This chain links TRBV30 with TRBJ2-5, with 7 bases fitting TRBD2. V trimming: 5 bases; J trimming: 7 bases; junction bases outside the gene matches: 16. The germline V gene encodes CDR1 GTSNPN and CDR2 SVGIG (reference sequence). CDR3 length: 15 residues. The chain's CDR3 is CAWGAGPVPGGTQYF. In DNA form, the CDR3 reads TGTGCCTGGGGGGCCGGACCCGTCCCGGGGGGGACCCAGTACTTC.

The CDR3 sequence is CASSPGQGWNEQFF. DNA for the CDR3: TGTGCCAGCAGCCCGGGACAGGGGTGGAATGAGCAGTTCTTC. J is TRBJ2-1 and V is TRBV6-5, with 10 bases that match TRBD1. From germline, CDR1 is MNHEY and CDR2 SVGAGI. This CDR3 region has 14 residues. V was clipped by 6 bases and J by 7 bases; unmatched bases: 6.

The chain links TRBV5-4 to TRBJ2-7, with a tentative D call TRBD2 (7 bases). V was cut by 2 bases and J by 2 bases, with 11 bases left in between. This CDR3 is 14 amino acids long. Germline CDR1 SGHNT, CDR2 YYREEE (reference sequence). CDR3 in amino acids: CASSLGEGAYEQYF. The DNA of the CDR3 is TGTGCCAGCAGCTTAGGGGAGGGGGCCTACGAGCAGTACTTC.

The V call is TRBV7-9, the J call TRBJ1-2; tentative D call: TRBD1 (5 bases). The V gene's germline CDR1 is SEHNR and CDR2 FQNEAQ (reference sequence). CDR3 length: 16 residues. With 4 bases removed from V and 0 bases from J, the gap between germline ends came to 15 bases. CDR3 residues: CASSSRRGPANYGYTF. The CDR3 coding sequence is TGTGCCAGCAGCTCTAGGCGGGGACCGGCTAACTATGGCTACACCTTC. Full variable domain (outside the CDR3, taken from reference TRBV7-9 and TRBJ1-2): DTGVSQNPRHKITKRGQNVTFRCDPISEHNRLYWYRQTLGQGPEFLTYFQNEAQLEKSRLLSDRFSAERPKGSFSTLEIQRTEQGDSAMYLCASSSRRGPANYGYTFGSGTRLTVV.

The CDR3 DNA reads as TGCGCCAGCAGCCCCGGGACAGCCACAGATACGCAGTATTTT. This sequence encodes CASSPGTATDTQYF. The chain recombines TRBV5-1 with TRBJ2-3; 7 bases fit TRBD1. CDR1 is SGHRS and CDR2 is YFSETQ in the germline V gene. CDR3 length: 14 amino acids. V lost 4 bases to trimming and J lost 2 bases; unmatched junction nucleotides: 4.

This sequence joins TRBV11-2 and TRBJ1-2, with 7 bases aligning to TRBD1. This CDR3 has 12 amino acids. From germline, CDR1 is SGHAT and CDR2 FQNNGV. V dropped 5 bases and J dropped 7; count of bases not matched to a gene: 4. CDR3 nucleotide sequence: TGTGCCAGCAGCGTCGACAGGGCTGGCTACACCTTC. Translation: CASSVDRAGYTF.

V usage is TRBV7-9 and J usage is TRBJ1-5; TRBD1 matches at 7 bases. J lost 2 bases, V lost 5 bases, and 6 bases had no gene match. The V gene's germline CDR1 is SEHNR and CDR2 FQNEAQ (reference sequence). CDR3 length: 15 residues. This chain's CDR3 is CASSADRAGNQPQHF. DNA for the CDR3: TGTGCCAGCAGCGCCGACAGGGCGGGCAATCAGCCCCAGCATTTT.

The chain links TRBV27 to TRBJ1-2, with 8 bases fitting TRBD1. CDR1 MNHEY and CDR2 SMNVEV come from the germline V gene (reference sequence). The CDR3 is 16 residues long. Trimming at V came to 6 bases and at J to 4 bases, leaving 13 bases not matched to a gene. The CDR3 loop is CASSFPGGGGGYGYTF. CDR3 DNA: TGTGCCAGCAGCTTTCCAGGGGGCGGGGGTGGCTATGGCTACACCTTC.

In its sample, this clone was seen once. The genes are TRBV7-8 and TRBJ1-1; D is perhaps TRBD1 (5 bases). CDR3 length: 14 amino acids. The V end lost 5 bases, the J end lost 4 bases, and 14 bases lay between the germline ends. Germline-derived CDR1 and CDR2 are SGHVS and FQNEAQ. The CDR3 sequence: CASSPTGGGTEAFF. The DNA of the CDR3 is TGTGCCAGCAGCCCGACTGGGGGAGGCACTGAAGCTTTCTTT.

This clone has only one observation. The chain employs TRBV5-1 and TRBJ2-1; 11 bases are shared with TRBD2. Germline CDR1 SGHRS, CDR2 YFSETQ. V lost 4 bases to trimming and J lost 6 bases; unmatched junction nucleotides: 9. This CDR3 spans 16 amino acids. CDR3 region: CASSPGTSGPANEQFF. The CDR3 DNA follows: TGCGCCAGCAGCCCCGGGACTAGCGGACCAGCCAATGAGCAGTTCTTC.

V gene TRBV7-3 combines with J gene TRBJ2-1, with D possibly TRBD1 on 6 matching bases. V was trimmed by 5 bases and J by 5 bases, leaving 13 bases between them. Germline V lookup: CDR1 SGHTA, CDR2 FQGTGA. The CDR3 runs to 14 residues. CDR3 sequence reads: CASSPPDSHNEQFF. The CDR3 DNA reads TGTGCCAGCAGCCCGCCGGACAGCCACAATGAGCAGTTCTTC.

The genes are TRBV7-2 and TRBJ1-5; TRBD1 might be the D (5 bases). V was clipped by 5 bases and J by 7 bases, with 12 bases between them. CDR3 length: 13 amino acids. Germline V gene data show CDR1 as SGHTA and CDR2 as FQGNSA. In nucleotides, the CDR3 is TGTGCCAGCAGCGGGGGGAAGGTCCAGCCCCAGCATTTT. The encoded protein is CASSGGKVQPQHF.

The V call is TRBV5-1, the J call TRBJ1-6; the match to TRBD1 covers 8 bases. The CDR3 is made up of 16 amino acids. After removal of 0 bases from V and 10 bases from J, the junction contained 9 bases not matched to a gene. In germline, CDR1 is SGHRS, CDR2 YFSETQ. CDR3 residues: CASSLDGQGGGSPLHF. CDR3 coding DNA: TGCGCCAGCAGCTTGGATGGACAGGGCGGCGGCTCACCCCTCCACTTT.

The chain recombines TRBV7-3 with TRBJ1-1, with 8 bases lining up with TRBD1. The CDR3 is 13 residues long. The trim removed 5 bases at V and 4 bases at J, leaving 3 bases unmatched. The germline gives CDR1 SGHTA, CDR2 FQGTGA. Here the CDR3 DNA reads TGTGCCAGCAGCACCCAGGGGGCCACTGAAGCTTTCTTT. Protein: CASSTQGATEAFF. The whole variable domain, remainder taken from reference TRBV7-3 and TRBJ1-1, is GAGVSQTPSNKVTEKGKYVELRCDPISGHTALYWYRQSLGQGPEFLIYFQGTGAADDSGLPNDRFFAVRPEGSVSTLKIQRTERGDSAVYLCASSTQGATEAFFGQGTRLTVV.